This T cell receptor beta chain was identified during a study of shared clonotypes between healthy human individuals. The count of this clone is one. The repertoire was sequenced with immunoSEQ multiplex PCR; TCRdb's copy has only in-frame clones and lacks some. Here the sample spans about 1 million clones, around 78% being singletons. CDR3 length: 11 amino acids. Unmatched junction bases numbered 5, after V lost 9 bases and J lost 8 bases. CDR1 is MDHEN and CDR2 is SYDVKM in the germline V gene. Sequencing was done on a sample of memory CD4+ T cells from PBMCs. Subset noted: CD45RA-negative fraction. The rearrangement uses TRBV28 and TRBJ1-2; 8 bases are a match to TRBD1. This receptor was identified in a man younger than 30 in good health. Some clones in this sample may be carry-over from other donors' samples. CDR3: CASQGAGGYTF. The CDR3 region has the DNA TGTGCCAGTCAGGGGGCCGGAGGCTACACCTTC.